The clone carrying this TCR beta chain has only a few counts. Its specificity is unknown. 5'-RACE, quantitative and with molecular barcodes, yielded the TCR beta libraries. A single record per CDR3 protein comes from TCRdb applying MiXCR to the 5' RACE reads. The sample consists of approximately 260,000 distinct CDR3 sequences, about a sixth of them appearing once. Per the germline V gene, CDR1 is DFQATT and CDR2 is SNEGSKA (reference sequence). The CDR3 covers 13 residues. V was clipped by 5 bases and J by 6 bases, with 17 bases between them. The sample originates from a study of CD8 T cells in ankylosing spondylitis. Study results and caveats: Disease-linked clones bore a CD8+ phenotype and were relatively rare in peripheral blood. Clones linked to disease were reported to show significant enrichment in matched ankylosing spondylitis synovial fluid.

The receptor was isolated from a male donor with ankylosing spondylitis or in good health (not recorded which). This chain links TRBV20-1 with TRBJ2-7; D might be TRBD2 (6 bases). The sample was blood, either unsorted or a sorted T cell fraction (not recorded which). The CDR3 sequence: CSAPGPEGFEQYF. The DNA for the CDR3 is TGCAGTGCTCCCGGCCCGGAGGGATTCGAGCAGTACTTC.